The clone carrying this T cell receptor beta chain was seen at least ten times. As yet, its antigen is unknown. The sample is drawn from a study of T cells in Graves' hyperthyroidism and ophthalmopathy. Findings and limits, study-wide: Using 13 V-J features, a model discriminated ophthalmopathy from stable hyperthyroidism.

The TCR beta CDR3 regions underwent amplification using RNA transcripts as the source. The HTBI primer set drove a first-round RT-PCR of the TCR CDR3. TCRdb re-derived calls from the multiplex PCR reads in MiXCR, one entry per CDR3 protein. In the table there are some 800,000 distinct CDR3 sequences, roughly 40% of which are singletons. The authors deemed Graves' hyperthyroidism stable absent ophthalmopathy progression within 18 months. With 4 bases removed from V and 6 bases from J, the gap between germline ends came to 15 bases. Germline V gene lookup returns CDR1 SEHNR and CDR2 FQNEAQ (reference sequence). This CDR3 contains 14 residues.

This chain joins TRBV7-9 and TRBJ1-2; D unresolved. This clonotype was obtained from a man aged 18 to 30 with Graves' hyperthyroidism. The material sequenced was blood. The CDR3 region has the DNA TGTGCCAGCAGCTCCTCGGGAGGGCCGGATGGCTACACCTTC. This gives the protein CASSSSGGPDGYTF.